The 6 T cell receptor beta chains below all came from one sample that was sequenced in a study of CD8 T cells in Susac syndrome. Random-hexamer reverse transcription was applied to roughly 0.45 to 1 ug RNA. MiXCR was run by TCRdb on the immunoSEQ multiplex PCR reads, yielding one entry per CDR3 protein. The repertoire includes about 150,000 distinct CDR3 sequences, 90% to 95% of them detected once, and 0.15% to 0.2% sits in the top ten. The sequenced material came from CD4+ T cells from PBMCs. These receptors were collected from a human donor with Susac syndrome.

This chain joins TRBV29-1 and TRBJ1-1, with D unresolved. This CDR3 region has 9 residues. Trimming shortened V by 1 base and J by 6 bases, and 0 bases separated the two germline ends. Germline values: CDR1 SQVTM, CDR2 ANQGSEA. As DNA, the CDR3 is TGCAGCGTTGAAGCTGAAGCTTTCTTT. Protein sequence: CSVEAEAFF.

V and J are TRBV20-1 and TRBJ1-1, with 9 bases fitting TRBD1. From germline, CDR1 is DFQATT and CDR2 SNEGSKA (reference sequence). The CDR3 extends over 13 amino acids. V trimming: 6 bases; J trimming: 2 bases; junction bases outside the gene matches: 4. The CDR3 coding sequence is TGCAGTGCAAAACAGGGGGCAAACACTGAAGCTTTCTTT. This gives the protein CSAKQGANTEAFF.

A few counts support this clonotype. The V call is TRBV29-1, the J call TRBJ1-6; D is unclear. Germline values: CDR1 SQVTM, CDR2 ANQGSEA. This CDR3 contains 13 residues. The V end lost 4 bases, the J end lost 3 bases, and 7 bases lay between the germline ends. CDR3 amino acids: CSVGADYNSPLHF. In nucleotides, the CDR3 is TGCAGCGTTGGGGCGGACTATAATTCACCCCTCCACTTT.

This sequence joins TRBV5-1 and TRBJ1-1; 7 bases fit TRBD1. The CDR3 consists of 15 residues. CDR1 and CDR2 (germline): SGHRS, YFSETQ. The V segment lost 3 bases and the J segment 3 bases; nucleotides outside the gene matches: 8. The CDR3: CASSSLQGVHTEAFF. The DNA for the CDR3 is TGCGCCAGCAGCTCGCTCCAGGGGGTACACACTGAAGCTTTCTTT.

The rearrangement joins TRBV24-1 to TRBJ1-2; D is possibly TRBD1 (6 bases). The germline V gene has CDR1 KGHDR and CDR2 SFDVKD. The CDR3 length is 16 residues. Trimming cost V 4 bases and J 8 bases, with 22 bases left between them. The CDR3 spells CATSDHLTQGVSGYTF. The CDR3 DNA follows: TGTGCCACCAGTGACCATTTAACACAGGGCGTTTCGGGCTACACCTTC.

This chain links TRBV25-1 with TRBJ2-7; 7 bases fit TRBD1. The germline V gene encodes CDR1 MGHDK and CDR2 SYGVNS. V shed 4 bases, J shed 9 bases, and the junction held 9 bases outside the gene matches. The CDR3 runs to 13 residues. DNA of the CDR3: TGTGCCAGCAGTGCCCTGACAGGGTTCGGGCAGTACTTC. Amino acids: CASSALTGFGQYF.